This T cell receptor (beta chain) derives from a study of T cell responses to AZD1222 COVID-19 vaccine. Findings and limits, study-wide: Females made up more of the donors, who were largely white British, and clonal diversity may have come out too low. Spike regions recognized by vaccine-associated CD4 TCRs spanned the protein, led by 160-218 and 743-854.

On this clone itself: Its cognate antigen is unknown.

Assay: immunoSEQ multiplex PCR; the TCRdb copy retains only in-frame clones and omits some. Of around 150,000 clones listed, more than 80% were seen once; the top ten hold around 2.9%. The CDR3 has 12 amino acids. Trimming took off 4 bases at V and 8 bases at J, with 14 bases between the two ends. Germline loops: CDR1 SQVTM, CDR2 ANQGSEA. The source of this sequence is an adult who received the AZD1222 COVID-19 vaccine. The V gene is TRBV29-1, the J gene TRBJ1-1; D is uncertain. The material sequenced was peripheral blood, taken 28 days after the second AZD1222 dose. The CDR3 reads CSVVSEAGEAFF. CDR3 DNA sequence: TGCAGCGTTGTTTCCGAGGCCGGGGAAGCTTTCTTT.